One sample yielded the 26 T cell receptor beta chains listed below, sequenced in a study of T cell repertoires in ileal Crohn's disease. Assay used: immunoSEQ multiplex PCR; TCRdb lists only in-frame clones, some missing. The sample records around 8,100 clones, roughly 76% being singletons. Sequences were obtained from ileal tissue. Receptor source: an adult with Crohn's disease.

The chain couples TRBV7-9 to TRBJ1-2, with no clear D. V was clipped by 1 base and J by 1 base, with 10 bases between them. This CDR3 has 15 amino acids. The germline V gene encodes CDR1 SEHNR and CDR2 FQNEAQ (reference sequence). The CDR3 is CASSLELSGNYGYTF. DNA for the CDR3: TGTGCCAGCAGCTTAGAACTTTCTGGTAACTATGGCTACACCTTC.

The chain links TRBV5-1 to TRBJ1-2; 8 nucleotides align to TRBD1. Unmatched junction bases numbered 4, after V lost 0 bases and J lost 6 bases. The CDR3 is 14 residues long. Per the germline V gene, CDR1 is SGHRS and CDR2 is YFSETQ. This CDR3 reads CASSLGGTGDGYTF. The CDR3 nucleotides are TGCGCCAGCAGCTTGGGGGGGACAGGTGATGGCTACACCTTC.

This chain uses TRBV7-2 with TRBJ2-1; 7 nucleotides agree with TRBD2. This CDR3 region has 14 residues. Unmatched junction bases numbered 5, after V lost 1 base and J lost 8 bases. CDR1 and CDR2 from the germline V gene are SGHTA and FQGNSA. The CDR3 sequence: CASSLGGSAYEQFF. In nucleotides, the CDR3 is TGTGCCAGCAGCTTAGGCGGGAGCGCATATGAGCAGTTCTTC.

The chain's CDR3 is CASTQSGGSPYEQYF. CDR3 in DNA: TGTGCCAGCACCCAATCAGGGGGCTCCCCCTACGAGCAGTACTTC. The chain recombines TRBV7-2 with TRBJ2-7, with TRBD1 identical over 8 bases. With 7 bases clipped from V and 2 bases from J, the junction kept 10 bases outside the gene matches. The germline V gene has CDR1 SGHTA and CDR2 FQGNSA. CDR3 length equals 15 residues.

V and J are TRBV19 and TRBJ1-2; TRBD1 is a possible D gene (5 bases). The germline CDR1 and CDR2 sequences are LNHDA and SQIVND (reference sequence). The V end was cut by 5 bases, the J end by 3 bases, with 7 bases between. The CDR3 is 12 amino acids. CDR3 sequence: CASSQGDYGYTF. The CDR3 nucleotides are TGTGCCAGTAGTCAGGGTGACTATGGCTACACCTTC.

This clone has more than one count but fewer than ten. The chain couples TRBV6-1 to TRBJ2-5, with D unresolved. This CDR3 contains 15 residues. The germline V and J ends were trimmed by 7 bases and 1 base, with 16 bases remaining between them. Germline loops: CDR1 MNHNS, CDR2 SASEGT. In DNA, the CDR3 is TGTGCCAGCATTTATCGGCCCGGCGGCCAAGAGACCCAGTACTTC. It codes for CASIYRPGGQETQYF.

This rearrangement joins TRBV5-6 to TRBJ2-3, with 10 positions matching TRBD2. This CDR3 spans 14 amino acids. CDR1 is SGHDT, CDR2 YYEEEE, per germline. The V and J ends lost 3 bases and 5 bases, in that order; junction bases with no gene match: 3. For the CDR3, the DNA is TGTGCCAGCAGCTCCCGACTAGCGGGAGATACGCAGTATTTT. This codes for CASSSRLAGDTQYF.

DNA of the CDR3: TGTGCCAGCAGCTTAGTTTGGACTAGAAACACAGATACGCAGTATTTT. The encoded protein is CASSLVWTRNTDTQYF. V gene TRBV7-6 combines with J gene TRBJ2-3, with 7 positions matching TRBD2. Unmatched junction bases numbered 6, after V lost 1 base and J lost 2 bases. The germline CDR1 and CDR2 sequences are SGHVS and FNYEAQ. The CDR3 runs 16 residues.

The chain uses TRBV7-2 and TRBJ2-7; TRBD1 is a possible D gene (5 bases). Looked up from germline, CDR1 is SGHTA and CDR2 is FQGNSA. V shed 1 base and J shed 5 bases, with 9 bases lying between them. This CDR3 region has 13 residues. The CDR3, as DNA: TGTGCCAGCAGCTTAGGCCCCAGGGACGAGCAGTACTTC. Its translation: CASSLGPRDEQYF.

This clone has a single count. The V and J genes are TRBV5-1 and TRBJ2-6; no reliable D call. Trimming cost V 7 bases and J 0 bases, with 11 bases left between them. From germline, CDR1 is SGHRS and CDR2 YFSETQ. This CDR3 is built from 15 residues. CDR3 DNA: TGCGCCAGCCGAGCGTCCGGCTCTGGGGCCAACGTCCTGACTTTC. Protein product: CASRASGSGANVLTF.

This chain links TRBV6-1 with TRBJ1-6; possible D gene TRBD1, 6 bases. Deletions cut 3 bases from V and 7 bases from J, with 10 bases between. Germline CDR1 and CDR2: MNHNS and SASEGT. The CDR3 totals 14 residues. CDR3 in DNA: TGTGCCAGCAGTGATGACAGGCAGAATTCACCCCTCCACTTT. This sequence encodes CASSDDRQNSPLHF.

This chain connects TRBV5-1 to TRBJ2-1; 9 positions match TRBD2. With 3 bases clipped from V and 4 bases from J, the junction kept 5 bases outside the gene matches. In germline, CDR1 is SGHRS, CDR2 YFSETQ. The CDR3 has 15 residues. CDR3 in DNA: TGCGCCAGCAGCTCTAGCGGGATAGGGTACAATGAGCAGTTCTTC. Translation: CASSSSGIGYNEQFF.

Here the CDR3 DNA reads TGCGCCAGCAGATTCGCCACGGGGGTAGGCTATGGCTACACCTTC. Translated, it gives CASRFATGVGYGYTF. V gene TRBV5-1 combines with J gene TRBJ1-2; a weak D match, TRBD1 (5 bases). This CDR3 is 15 amino acids long. Germline CDR1 and CDR2: SGHRS and YFSETQ. The V end was cut by 5 bases, the J end by 4 bases, with 18 bases between.

The rearrangement uses TRBV11-2 and TRBJ1-3; 8 bases line up with TRBD1. The CDR3 loop spans 15 amino acids. V lost 5 bases, J lost 2 bases, and 5 bases stayed unmatched. Germline-derived CDR1 and CDR2 are SGHAT and FQNNGV. CDR3 protein: CASSPGQGPGNTIYF. The CDR3 region has the DNA TGTGCCAGCAGCCCAGGACAGGGTCCTGGAAACACCATATATTTT. Drawing the rest from reference TRBV11-2 and TRBJ1-3, the complete variable domain is EAGVAQSPRYKIIEKRQSVAFWCNPISGHATLYWYQQILGQGPKLLIQFQNNGVVDDSQLPKDRFSAERLKGVDSTLKIQPAKLEDSAVYLCASSPGQGPGNTIYFGEGSWLTVV.

The chain couples TRBV29-1 to TRBJ1-4; 9 bases map to TRBD1. V shed 2 bases and J 6 bases; nucleotides not matched to a gene: 4. The CDR3 spans 14 residues. Germline CDR1 and CDR2: SQVTM and ANQGSEA. This chain's CDR3 is CSVERGQGDEKLFF. The CDR3 DNA is TGCAGCGTTGAACGGGGACAGGGAGATGAAAAACTGTTTTTT.

The chain carries TRBV5-1 and TRBJ2-5, with 7 bases matching TRBD1. CDR1 is SGHRS, CDR2 YFSETQ, per germline. The CDR3 sequence is 12 residues long. Losses at the gene ends were 5 bases for V and 5 bases for J; bases not matched to a gene: 3. The CDR3 protein is CASSRDSETQYF. The DNA of the CDR3 is TGCGCCAGCAGTCGGGACAGTGAGACCCAGTACTTC.

The chain links TRBV29-1 to TRBJ1-1; D is possibly TRBD1 (6 bases). The length of the CDR3 is 13 residues. Germline-derived CDR1 and CDR2 are SQVTM and ANQGSEA. V was pared by 7 bases and J by 1 base, with 13 bases between. The CDR3 region is CSASGTPNTEAFF. CDR3 nucleotide sequence: TGCAGCGCCTCCGGGACACCGAACACTGAAGCTTTCTTT.

The chain couples TRBV11-2 to TRBJ2-1, with TRBD2 identical over 11 bases. CDR3 size: 17 residues. V was pared by 2 bases and J by 4 bases, with 7 bases of the junction left unmatched. Germline CDR1 SGHAT, CDR2 FQNNGV. Here the CDR3 DNA reads TGTGCCAGCAGCTTATCATTGGGACTAGCGGAATACAATGAGCAGTTCTTC. It codes for CASSLSLGLAEYNEQFF.

In its sample, this clone was seen a few times. J is TRBJ1-2 and V is TRBV14; D remains unclear. CDR1 and CDR2 from the germline V gene are SGHDN and FVKESK. The CDR3 spans 15 residues. With 0 bases removed from V and 8 bases from J, the gap between germline ends came to 16 bases. CDR3 amino acids: CASSQDLYFEEGYTF. CDR3 nucleotide sequence: TGTGCCAGCAGCCAAGATCTGTACTTTGAGGAGGGCTACACCTTC.

The chain combines TRBV29-1 with TRBJ2-2; 8 bases line up with TRBD1. V shed 4 bases, J shed 2 bases, and the junction held 6 bases outside the gene matches. The CDR3 totals 15 residues. Germline V CDR1 and CDR2: SQVTM, ANQGSEA. The CDR3 DNA follows: TGCAGCGTTGGGGGGCAGGGGGCAAACACCGGGGAGCTGTTTTTT. It translates to CSVGGQGANTGELFF.

The CDR3: CASTMGPSTGVETQYF. The CDR3 nucleotides read TGTGCCAGCACCATGGGCCCCTCAACAGGGGTGGAGACCCAGTACTTC. The chain uses TRBV5-6 and TRBJ2-5; 7 positions match TRBD1. The CDR3 sequence is 16 residues long. The J segment lost 5 bases and the V segment lost 6 bases, leaving 16 bases of the junction unmatched. CDR1 SGHDT and CDR2 YYEEEE come from the germline V gene.

This clone has just a few counts. The chain couples TRBV2 to TRBJ2-7; D is perhaps TRBD1 (7 bases). V gave up 9 bases and J gave up 0 bases, with 12 bases separating them. Germline CDR1 is SNHLY and CDR2 is FYNNEI. The CDR3 runs to 13 residues. In DNA form, the CDR3 reads TGTGCCAGGGGGGGACAGAGCTCCTACGAGCAGTACTTC. This translates into CARGGQSSYEQYF.

The V call is TRBV19, the J call TRBJ1-5; D gene unclear. Deletions cut 7 bases from V and 0 bases from J, with 16 bases between. Germline CDR1 LNHDA, CDR2 SQIVND (reference sequence). The CDR3 runs 16 residues. CDR3 in amino acids: CASKVPYGDSNQPQHF. The CDR3 DNA reads TGTGCCAGTAAAGTACCCTACGGGGATAGCAATCAGCCCCAGCATTTT.

The chain recombines TRBV4-1 with TRBJ2-3; 9 nucleotides line up with TRBD1. J lost 2 bases, V lost 3 bases, and 12 bases had no gene match. The CDR3 is 18 amino acids. Per the germline V gene, CDR1 is MGHRA and CDR2 is YSYEKL. CDR3 loop: CASSQHPSGQGSTDTQYF. CDR3 nucleotide sequence: TGCGCCAGCAGCCAGCACCCCTCGGGACAGGGCTCCACAGATACGCAGTATTTT.

This clone was seen only a few times. This sequence joins TRBV5-6 and TRBJ2-7; no clear D. The germline V and J ends were trimmed by 4 bases and 5 bases, with 16 bases remaining between them. This CDR3 spans 14 amino acids. Germline CDR1 SGHDT, CDR2 YYEEEE. CDR3 sequence (DNA): TGTGCCAGCAGCCCCGGGTTTCCGTCCCACGAGCAGTACTTC. Amino acids: CASSPGFPSHEQYF. Supplemented by reference TRBV5-6 and TRBJ2-7, the full variable domain reads DAGVTQSPTHLIKTRGQQVTLRCSPKSGHDTVSWYQQALGQGPQFIFQYYEEEERQRGNFPDRFSGHQFPNYSSELNVNALLLGDSALYLCASSPGFPSHEQYFGPGTRLTVT.

The chain couples TRBV4-1 to TRBJ2-1, with 7 bases matching TRBD2. Germline assignment: CDR1 MGHRA and CDR2 YSYEKL. The CDR3 is made up of 17 amino acids. The trim removed 1 base at V and 2 bases at J, leaving 8 bases unmatched. In DNA form, the CDR3 reads TGCGCCAGCAGCCAAGGATACACGGGAGGCCCCTACAATGAGCAGTTCTTC. Its protein is CASSQGYTGGPYNEQFF.